The rows below give T cell receptor beta chains drawn from one sample of a study of STAT3 mutations in large granular lymphocyte leukemia. The method was immunoSEQ multiplex PCR; TCRdb's version includes in-frame clones alone and lacks a portion of them. The sample consists of over 25,000 clones, about 83% of them appearing once. The sample taken for sequencing was peripheral blood mononuclear cells. The receptors stem from a woman in her 50s with T-cell large granular lymphocyte leukemia. Some clones in this sample may be carry-over from other donors' samples. CDR3s include the opening cysteine and the closing phenylalanine or tryptophan. A D gene is named only where the DNA matches it firmly. Some rows have no size entry. The others give once, few or many, or a class for an expanded clone.

J gene	clone size	V gene	D gene	CDR3 DNA	CDR3 protein
TRBJ2-2	NA	TRBV4-3	TRBD2	TGCGCCAGCAGGGCGGGAGTTACCACCGGGGAGCTGTTTTTT	CASRAGVTTGELFF
TRBJ1-1	NA	TRBV5-1	NA	TGCGCCAGCAGCAATCAGAGGTACACTGAAGCTTTCTTT	CASSNQRYTEAFF
TRBJ1-1	NA	TRBV5-6	TRBD1	TGTGCCAGCACCCCGACAGGGTTAAACACTGAAGCTTTCTTT	CASTPTGLNTEAFF
TRBJ1-2	NA	TRBV4-3	NA	TGCGCCAGCAGCCAAGTGGGCGCCGTTAACTATGGCTACACCTTC	CASSQVGAVNYGYTF
TRBJ2-5	once	TRBV6-6	NA	TGTGCCAGCACAAACGGGGGGCAAAAGACCCAGTACTTC	CASTNGGQKTQYF
TRBJ2-7	NA	TRBV5-1	TRBD1	TGCGCCAGCAGCTTGGGACAGGGGTCCTACGAGCAGTACTTC	CASSLGQGSYEQYF
TRBJ2-7	NA	TRBV28	NA	TGTGCCAGCAGGAAACTGGGTGGCGGGAAGGCGTACGAGCAGTACTTC	CASRKLGGGKAYEQYF
TRBJ2-2	NA	TRBV18	NA	TGTGCCAGCTCACATCCAGGGTACACCGGGGAGCTGTTTTTT	CASSHPGYTGELFF
TRBJ1-1	NA	TRBV19	NA	TGTGCCAGTACAAGTAACCGGAACACTGAAGCTTTCTTT	CASTSNRNTEAFF
TRBJ2-7	NA	TRBV29-1	TRBD2	TGCAGCGCCATGCTAGCGGGAGGGTACGAGCAGTACTTC	CSAMLAGGYEQYF
TRBJ2-7	NA	TRBV29-1	TRBD2	TGCAGCGGGGGGCCAGCGGGAGGACGGGAGCAGTACTTC	CSGGPAGGREQYF
TRBJ1-4	NA	TRBV7-9	NA	TGTGCCAGCAGCCGAGTTGCAACTAATGAAAAACTGTTTTTT	CASSRVATNEKLFF
TRBJ2-3	NA	TRBV4-1	TRBD2	TGCGCCAGCTCAGGGAGGCGGGAGGGCCCCGCAGATACGCAGTATTTT	CASSGRREGPADTQYF
TRBJ1-5	few	TRBV12-5	TRBD1	TGTGCTAGTGGTAGTCGGGACAGGGATGATCAGCCCCAGCATTTT	CASGSRDRDDQPQHF
TRBJ1-2	NA	TRBV4-1	TRBD1	TGCGCCAGCAGCCAACAGACAGGGGCCCTCTATGGCTACACCTTC	CASSQQTGALYGYTF
TRBJ2-3	NA	TRBV19	NA	TGTGCCAGTAAATCTTTCAGCGCCATCCCTACAGATACGCAGTATTTT	CASKSFSAIPTDTQYF
TRBJ1-1	NA	TRBV18	TRBD1	TGTGCCAGCTCAAACCAGGGGGACACTGAAGCTTTCTTT	CASSNQGDTEAFF
TRBJ1-1	few	TRBV28	NA	TGTGCCAGCAGCTTCGGGAACACTGAAGCTTTCTTT	CASSFGNTEAFF
TRBJ2-7	NA	TRBV6-5	NA	TGTGCCAGCAGAGTCGACCCGGGGCACGAGCAGTACTTC	CASRVDPGHEQYF
TRBJ1-2	NA	TRBV28	TRBD1	TGTGCCAGCAAAGGACAGGCCCTACAAGGCTACACCTTC	CASKGQALQGYTF
TRBJ1-5	NA	TRBV18	NA	TGTGCCAGCTCACCAGGGCTAAGCAATCAGCCCCAGCATTTT	CASSPGLSNQPQHF
TRBJ1-2	NA	TRBV28	NA	TGTGCCAGCAGCGCGCTTAGGGACTTCGGCTACACCTTC	CASSALRDFGYTF
TRBJ1-1	once	TRBV28	NA	TGTGCCAGCAGCGCGTCCCTTATTGAAGCTTTCTTT	CASSASLIEAFF
TRBJ2-7	few	TRBV27	NA	TGTGCCAGCTCACCCAGGCCTGGACAGTCCACCTACGAGCAGTACTTC	CASSPRPGQSTYEQYF
TRBJ1-2	few	TRBV7-9	NA	TGTGCCAGCAGCCTTCCTTCGGGGGGGAGTGGCTATGGCTACACCTTC	CASSLPSGGSGYGYTF
TRBJ2-7	NA	TRBV5-8	NA	TGTGCCAGCAGCTGGGCCGGAGTGGAGGGGGGCGAGCAGTACTTC	CASSWAGVEGGEQYF
TRBJ2-3	NA	TRBV5-1	NA	TGCGCCAGCAGCTTGGCGGCGGAGGGAGATACGCAGTATTTT	CASSLAAEGDTQYF
TRBJ1-1	NA	TRBV5-1	TRBD1	TGCGCCAGCAGCTCACAAAAAATAGGACAGGGAGGCACTGAAGCTTTCTTT	CASSSQKIGQGGTEAFF
TRBJ2-7	once	TRBV28	NA	TGTGCCAGCAATCCAGGACGAGCAACCTACGAGCAGTACTTC	CASNPGRATYEQYF
TRBJ2-7	NA	TRBV4-1	NA	TGCGCCAGCAGCCAAGGACTAGATTCTACTCCCGCCGGGGAGCAGTACTTC	CASSQGLDSTPAGEQYF
TRBJ2-1	NA	TRBV25-1	NA	TGTGCCAGCAGTGAATGGTCCCCCGGCCGTGAGCAGTTCTTC	CASSEWSPGREQFF
TRBJ1-2	NA	TRBV4-1	NA	TGCGCCAGCAGCCAAAGCAGCAGGTTAACTTATGGCTACACCTTC	CASSQSSRLTYGYTF
TRBJ2-7	NA	TRBV4-3	NA	TGCGCCAGCAGCCAAGATTTCCGGGGCTTTGAAAGGGCGTACTTC	CASSQDFRGFERAYF
TRBJ1-1	few	TRBV19	TRBD1	TGTGCCAGTAGTGTCGAGGGACAGGGGAACTCTGAAGCTTTCTTT	CASSVEGQGNSEAFF
TRBJ2-7	NA	TRBV28	TRBD1	TGTGCCGCCCGGGACAGGGCTTTACTGGACGAGCAGTACTTC	CAARDRALLDEQYF
TRBJ2-3	NA	TRBV9	TRBD2	TGTGCCAGCAGCGAAACTAGCGGCCCGGGCGCGCAGTATTTT	CASSETSGPGAQYF
TRBJ1-5	NA	TRBV29-1	NA	TGCAGCGCCGGGGGGGGCAATCAGCCCCAGCATTTT	CSAGGGNQPQHF
TRBJ1-1	NA	TRBV5-1	NA	TGCGCCAGCAGCTTGGAAGTTGTGGGGGCCCTGAACACTGAAGCTTTCTTT	CASSLEVVGALNTEAFF
TRBJ1-1	NA	TRBV7-9	NA	TGTGCCAGCAGCGAGGGACACACGGCTTTCTTT	CASSEGHTAFF
TRBJ2-4	few	TRBV6-6	TRBD2	TGTGCCAGCAGTTACCCGCGGGAGTCTGACATTCAGTACTTC	CASSYPRESDIQYF
TRBJ2-7	NA	TRBV5-4	TRBD1	TGTGCCAGCAGTCGGACAGGGAGTATCTACGAGCAGTACTTC	CASSRTGSIYEQYF
TRBJ2-2	NA	TRBV18	NA	TGTGCCAGCTCACCGCTGCGGGAACGCACCGGGGAGCTGTTTTTT	CASSPLRERTGELFF
TRBJ1-5	NA	TRBV7-9	NA	TGTGCCAGCAGCTTGGTGGACAATCAGCCCCAGCATTTT	CASSLVDNQPQHF
TRBJ2-7	NA	TRBV5-1	NA	TGCGCCAGCAGCCTACAGCCTTTATCCTACGAGCAGTACTTC	CASSLQPLSYEQYF
TRBJ1-2	NA	TRBV18	NA	TGTGCCAGCTCACCTCCCGGCGATACAGGTGATGGCTACACCTTC	CASSPPGDTGDGYTF
TRBJ2-7	NA	TRBV30	TRBD1	TGTGCCTGGAGCCCACAGGGGGTCAGGTACGAGCAGTACTTC	CAWSPQGVRYEQYF
TRBJ2-1	NA	TRBV7-9	NA	TGTGCCAGCAGCTTAGGGGCTGTCAGCTCCTACAATGAGCAGTTCTTC	CASSLGAVSSYNEQFF
TRBJ2-1	NA	TRBV7-9	TRBD2	TGTGCCAGCAGCTCCCTGACTAGCGGCCTCCACTACAATGAGCAGTTCTTC	CASSSLTSGLHYNEQFF
TRBJ2-5	NA	TRBV5-1	NA	TGCGCCAGCAGCTTGGATGGTCAGGGGTGGCAAGAGACCCAGTACTTC	CASSLDGQGWQETQYF
TRBJ2-3	once	TRBV5-4	TRBD2	TGTGCCAGCAGCCGAGCGGGAGGCAGCACAGATACGCAGTATTTT	CASSRAGGSTDTQYF
TRBJ2-3	NA	TRBV5-6	NA	TGTGCCAGCAGCTCTAGACCGGGCACAGATACGCAGTATTTT	CASSSRPGTDTQYF
TRBJ2-7	NA	TRBV19	TRBD2	TGTGCCAGTAGTATCGTCCTATTCCGGGAGGGAGCCTTCCACGAGCAGTACTTC	CASSIVLFREGAFHEQYF
TRBJ1-3	NA	TRBV5-6	TRBD1	TGTGCCAGCAGCTTGGGTCGGGACAGGACCAACTCTGGAAACACCATATATTTT	CASSLGRDRTNSGNTIYF
TRBJ2-5	NA	TRBV29-1	TRBD1	TGCAGCGTCCGGACAGGGGTGGAGACCCAGTACTTC	CSVRTGVETQYF
TRBJ2-1	medium-sized	TRBV5-5	NA	TGTGCCAGCAGCTTGGATTCCTACAATGAGCAGTTCTTC	CASSLDSYNEQFF
TRBJ2-2	NA	TRBV7-2	NA	TGTGCCAGCAGCTTAATTCAGGGGAACACCGGGGAGCTGTTTTTT	CASSLIQGNTGELFF
TRBJ1-1	NA	TRBV5-5	NA	TGTGCCAGCAGCTTGAATATGCTATTGAACACTGAAGCTTTCTTT	CASSLNMLLNTEAFF
TRBJ2-7	NA	TRBV19	NA	TGTGCCAGTAGTCCCTACCGGGACTTCAGCTCCTACGAGCAGTACTTC	CASSPYRDFSSYEQYF
TRBJ1-1	NA	TRBV4-1	NA	TGCGCCAGCAGTCCGGCCCCAAACACTGAAGCTTTCTTT	CASSPAPNTEAFF
TRBJ2-7	NA	TRBV18	NA	TGTGCCAGCTCACCTAAGTTTGAAAACGAGCAGTACTTC	CASSPKFENEQYF